The 25 T cell receptor beta chains given below trace back to one sample, sequenced in a study of cytomegalovirus exposure and HLA in healthy donors. Measured with immunoSEQ multiplex PCR; TCRdb has only the in-frame clones, and not every one. The repertoire includes 110,000 or so clones, about 85% of them detected once, and around 4.5% sits in the top ten. Sequencing was carried out using PBMCs. These receptor sequences come from a man aged 18 to 30 in good health and CMV-seropositive.

The genes are TRBV2 and TRBJ1-6; D unclear. Between the trimmed V and J ends, which lost 2 bases and 5 bases, there was a span of 16 bases. The CDR3 sequence is 17 residues long. CDR1 and CDR2 (germline): SNHLY, FYNNEI. Written as DNA, the CDR3 is TGTGCCAGCAGTGAATCCTCCTCTACCCTCCATAATTCACCCCTCCACTTT. It encodes CASSESSSTLHNSPLHF.

The chain carries TRBV29-1 and TRBJ2-7; weak D call: TRBD2 (6 bases). CDR3 length equals 16 residues. Trimming took 1 base from V and 3 from J, leaving 19 bases between them. Per the germline V gene, CDR1 is SQVTM and CDR2 is ANQGSEA. The CDR3 sequence is CSVEVGAPSDYYEQYF. The CDR3 DNA follows: TGCAGCGTTGAAGTTGGCGCGCCGTCGGACTACTACGAGCAGTACTTC.

The chain couples TRBV5-1 to TRBJ1-6; 8 bases line up with TRBD1. CDR1 is SGHRS and CDR2 is YFSETQ in the germline V gene. This CDR3 has 16 amino acids. V shed 2 bases, J shed 7 bases, and the junction held 8 bases outside the gene matches. This chain's CDR3 is CASSLSDRGPNSPLHF. CDR3 coding DNA: TGCGCCAGCAGCTTAAGTGACAGGGGACCGAATTCACCCCTCCACTTT.

Note on this clone: The identical CDR3 is also encoded by other nucleotide sequences in the sample. J is TRBJ1-4 and V is TRBV2, with TRBD1 matching over 7 bases. Germline V lookup: CDR1 SNHLY, CDR2 FYNNEI. V lost 6 bases and J lost 0; bases outside the gene matches: 1. CDR3 length: 14 amino acids. The chain's CDR3 is CASRGTATNEKLFF. The CDR3 bases are TGTGCCAGCAGGGGGACAGCAACTAATGAAAAACTGTTTTTT.

A single count supports this clone. This chain connects TRBV18 to TRBJ2-6; D not resolved. This CDR3 has 15 residues. The ends were cut back, 0 bases at V and 0 bases at J, with 3 bases in the middle. Germline CDR1 reads KGHSH; CDR2 reads LQKENI. CDR3 nucleotides: TGTGCCAGCTCACCACCCAGCTCTGGGGCCAACGTCCTGACTTTC. The encoded protein is CASSPPSSGANVLTF.

The V and J genes are TRBV7-2 and TRBJ2-7; D not certain. V was trimmed by 6 bases and J by 2 bases, leaving 14 bases between them. There are 14 residues in the CDR3. Germline V gives CDR1 SGHTA, CDR2 FQGNSA. Written as DNA, the CDR3 is TGTGCCAGCAGAATCCAGCCCACTACCTACGAGCAGTACTTC. Translated, it gives CASRIQPTTYEQYF. Full variable domain (rest looked up from reference TRBV7-2 and TRBJ2-7): GAGVSQSPSNKVTEKGKDVELRCDPISGHTALYWYRQSLGQGLEFLIYFQGNSAPDKSGLPSDRFSAERTGGSVSTLTIQRTQQEDSAVYLCASRIQPTTYEQYFGPGTRLTVT.

The CDR3 loop is CASSGGFYNEQFF. CDR3 in DNA: TGTGCCAGCAGTGGCGGGTTCTACAATGAGCAGTTCTTC. The chain is built from TRBV6-6 and TRBJ2-1; D perhaps matches TRBD2 (5 bases). The germline gives CDR1 MNHNY, CDR2 SVGAGI (reference sequence). This CDR3 has 13 residues. Trimming shortened V by 5 bases and J by 3 bases, and 8 bases separated the two germline ends.

The chain carries TRBV5-1 and TRBJ1-2; TRBD1 might be the D (6 bases). Germline-derived CDR1 and CDR2 are SGHRS and YFSETQ. The CDR3 spans 16 residues. Trimming took 0 bases from V and 4 from J, leaving 16 bases between them. The DNA for the CDR3 is TGCGCCAGCAGCTTGGCCACAGGGAGCCACGGCTATGGCTACACCTTC. Translated, it gives CASSLATGSHGYGYTF.

V usage is TRBV12-2 and J usage is TRBJ2-3; the D call TRBD2 from the table was never checked on the DNA. TRBV12-2 constitutes a pseudogene. This CDR3 is built from 13 residues. CDR3 sequence reads: CAPHGRGTDTQYF. CDR3 bases: TGTGCACCCCATGGGAGGGGGACAGATACGCAGTATTTT.

The V call is TRBV7-8, the J call TRBJ2-2; D might be TRBD2 (6 bases). Germline assignment: CDR1 SGHVS and CDR2 FQNEAQ. The CDR3 length is 12 residues. V was shortened by 6 bases and J by 8 bases, with 10 bases between the two germline ends. CDR3 sequence reads: CASRRESGELFF. CDR3 sequence (DNA): TGTGCCAGCAGACGGGAGTCTGGGGAGCTGTTTTTT. The full variable domain, completed using reference TRBV7-8 and TRBJ2-2, is GAGVSQSPRYKVAKRGQDVALRCDPISGHVSLFWYQQALGQGPEFLTYFQNEAQLDKSGLPSDRFFAERPEGSVSTLKIQRTQQEDSAVYLCASRRESGELFFGEGSRLTVL.

The V call is TRBV6-6, the J call TRBJ1-5; D is uncertain. V lost 3 bases, J lost 4 bases, and 10 bases lay in between. The CDR3 is 14 residues long. The germline CDR1 and CDR2 sequences are MNHNY and SVGAGI (reference sequence). The CDR3 loop reads CASSYQAVNQPQHF. Here the CDR3 DNA reads TGTGCCAGCAGTTATCAGGCAGTTAATCAGCCCCAGCATTTT.

V is TRBV7-6 and J is TRBJ2-7, with 10 bases lining up with TRBD1. The CDR3 runs 13 residues. J lost 13 bases, V lost 4 bases, and 10 bases had no gene match. Germline V gene sequence: CDR1 SGHVS, CDR2 FNYEAQ. The CDR3 sequence is CASSSTGTGVLYF. The CDR3 DNA reads as TGTGCCAGCAGCTCTACCGGGACAGGGGTCCTCTACTTC.

In this sample, this clone turned up once. This chain uses TRBV9 with TRBJ1-2, with 9 bases that match TRBD1. V was clipped by 4 bases and J by 2 bases; unmatched bases: 3. Germline values: CDR1 SGDLS, CDR2 YYNGEE. The CDR3 totals 14 residues. CDR3 region: CASSTGQGNYGYTF. As DNA, the CDR3 is TGTGCCAGCAGCACCGGACAGGGGAACTATGGCTACACCTTC. Looking up the rest from reference TRBV9 and TRBJ1-2 gives the full variable domain: DSGVTQTPKHLITATGQRVTLRCSPRSGDLSVYWYQQSLDQGLQFLIQYYNGEERAKGNILERFSAQQFPDLHSELNLSSLELGDSALYFCASSTGQGNYGYTFGSGTRLTVV.

The rearrangement links TRBV4-3 to TRBJ1-1; D is possibly TRBD1 (5 bases). This CDR3 is 15 amino acids long. Germline V CDR1 and CDR2: LGHNA, YSLEER. V gave up 4 bases and J gave up 0 bases, with 12 bases separating them. The CDR3, as DNA: TGCGCCAGCAGCCCGGGGGGGGGAATGAACACTGAAGCTTTCTTT. Translation gives CASSPGGGMNTEAFF.

This chain joins TRBV19 and TRBJ1-2, with D tentatively TRBD1 (6 bases). CDR3 length: 16 residues. The germline V gene encodes CDR1 LNHDA and CDR2 SQIVND (reference sequence). V lost 3 bases, J lost 2 bases, and 16 bases lay in between. The CDR3 bases are TGTGCCAGTAGTATGCCCGGTACAGGGAAGAACTATGGCTACACCTTC. This sequence encodes CASSMPGTGKNYGYTF.

The gene calls are TRBV28 and TRBJ2-3; D unclear. The CDR3 length is 14 residues. V gave up 10 bases and J gave up 1 base, with 15 bases separating them. The germline V gene encodes CDR1 MDHEN and CDR2 SYDVKM. CDR3 sequence: CATRQFPGTDTQYF. DNA for the CDR3: TGTGCCACCCGACAATTTCCCGGCACAGATACGCAGTATTTT.

The rearrangement uses TRBV7-2 and TRBJ2-2; TRBD1 matches 9 bases. The CDR3 totals 15 residues. Germline V gene sequence: CDR1 SGHTA, CDR2 FQGNSA. With 4 bases clipped from V and 7 bases from J, the junction kept 7 bases outside the gene matches. For the CDR3, the DNA is TGTGCCAGCAGCTCGCGGACAGGGGACGTCGGGGAGCTGTTTTTT. Amino acids: CASSSRTGDVGELFF.

The V gene is TRBV7-2, the J gene TRBJ2-5; D remains unclear. The CDR3 is 15 residues long. CDR1 and CDR2 (germline): SGHTA, FQGNSA. V lost 4 bases to trimming and J lost 2 bases, with 14 bases between them. Here the CDR3 DNA reads TGTGCCAGCAGCTACCGCGGTGATACTCAAGAGACCCAGTACTTC. This codes for CASSYRGDTQETQYF.

This chain uses TRBV4-1 with TRBJ2-5, with D perhaps matching TRBD1 (5 bases). Trimming cost V 4 bases and J 1 base, with 16 bases left between them. Germline V CDR1 and CDR2: MGHRA, YSYEKL. This CDR3 is built from 16 residues. CDR3 DNA sequence: TGCGCCAGCAGCCTACAAACGACAGAACTCCAAGAGACCCAGTACTTC. Amino acid sequence: CASSLQTTELQETQYF.

The rearrangement uses TRBV7-2 and TRBJ1-1, with 9 bases identical to TRBD1. The CDR3 has 14 residues. Trimming at V came to 6 bases and at J to 4 bases, leaving 6 bases not matched to a gene. Germline V CDR1 and CDR2: SGHTA, FQGNSA. The CDR3 DNA reads as TGTGCCAGCAGGTTTGACAGGGGGAGCACTGAAGCTTTCTTT. It specifies CASRFDRGSTEAFF.

With respect to this clone: A junction boundary mismatches the germline segment, possibly from a read error. This chain uses TRBV5-1 with TRBJ2-5, with D maybe TRBD2 (6 bases). Per the germline V gene, CDR1 is SGHRS and CDR2 is YFSETQ. The CDR3 length is 15 residues. The CDR3 bases are TGCGCCAGCAGCTTGTGGGGTAGCGGCCAAGAGGCCCAGTACTTC. It yields the protein CASSLWGSGQEAQYF.

CDR3 in DNA: TGTGCCAGCAGTCCAGGGGGCCCAGCTTTCTTT. Residues: CASSPGGPAFF. This sequence joins TRBV7-8 and TRBJ1-1, with 8 bases matching TRBD1. This CDR3 region has 11 residues. Germline V gene data show CDR1 as SGHVS and CDR2 as FQNEAQ. V shed 6 bases and J 10 bases; nucleotides not matched to a gene: 4.

This chain connects TRBV5-6 to TRBJ1-1; no definite D call. The CDR3 consists of 15 residues. Germline assignment: CDR1 SGHDT and CDR2 YYEEEE. The V and J ends lost 0 bases and 2 bases respectively, with 11 bases between them. The CDR3 DNA is TGTGCCAGCAGCTTGGGGCAGTATCTTAACACTGAAGCTTTCTTT. It yields the protein CASSLGQYLNTEAFF.

This clone was seen a handful of times. This chain joins TRBV5-5 and TRBJ2-7; TRBD2 aligns across 7 bases. Germline V gene data show CDR1 as SGHKS and CDR2 as YYEKEE (reference sequence). The trim removed 0 bases at V and 2 bases at J, leaving 2 bases unmatched. CDR3 length equals 14 residues. The CDR3 is CASSLASGAYEQYF. CDR3 coding DNA: TGTGCCAGCAGCTTGGCAAGCGGGGCCTACGAGCAGTACTTC.

The rearrangement uses TRBV28 and TRBJ1-6; 7 bases are a match to TRBD1. The length of the CDR3 is 22 residues. V shed 4 bases, J shed 0 bases, and the junction held 21 bases outside the gene matches. Germline V CDR1 and CDR2: MDHEN, SYDVKM. The CDR3 bases are TGTGCCAGCAGTTCCCTAGACCCATTTTTAGACAGGGCTAACTCCTATAATTCACCCCTCCACTTT. As protein: CASSSLDPFLDRANSYNSPLHF. Complete variable domain (other parts from reference TRBV28 and TRBJ1-6): DVKVTQSSRYLVKRTGEKVFLECVQDMDHENMFWYRQDPGLGLRLIYFSYDVKMKEKGDIPEGYSVSREKKERFSLILESASTNQTSMYLCASSSLDPFLDRANSYNSPLHFGNGTRLTVT.